This T cell receptor (beta chain) came from a study of radiotherapy plus CTLA-4 blockade in lung cancer. Looking at the study overall: Patients showed objective responses in 15% to 20% of cases and disease control in roughly 34%.

Study results and limitations: The study found tumor-derived TCR clones expanded in blood after radiotherapy plus ipilimumab. According to reports, early shifts in blood T cell clones, alongside interferon-beta, forecast response most accurately.

This CDR3 has 15 amino acids. Germline-derived CDR1 and CDR2 are SGHNT and YYREEE (reference sequence). V was clipped by 4 bases and J by 4 bases; unmatched bases: 9. With respect to this clone: Its antigen is as yet unknown.

The repertoire was sequenced with immunoSEQ multiplex PCR; TCRdb's copy has only in-frame clones and lacks some. The sample records fewer than 40,000 clones, 60% to 80% being singletons. Chemo-refractory metastatic non-small-cell lung cancer patients were treated with focal radiation plus CTLA-4 blockade with ipilimumab. This sample comprised peripheral blood, obtained from a patient treated with radiotherapy plus ipilimumab. The V and J genes are TRBV5-4 and TRBJ1-1, with 8 nucleotides matching TRBD1. The origin of this receptor is a human donor with non-small cell lung cancer whose response to radiotherapy plus ipilimumab could not be evaluated. The CDR3 protein is CASSPQGARGTEAFF. CDR3 in DNA: TGTGCCAGCAGCCCTCAGGGGGCGCGAGGCACTGAAGCTTTCTTT.